These 17 T cell receptor beta chains originate from one sample sequenced in a study of blood T cell repertoires in COVID-19. The protocol was immunoSEQ multiplex PCR, while the TCRdb copy is restricted to in-frame clones and leaves out a portion. The data contain about 180,000 clones, around 88% of them seen just once; the ten biggest clones take up about 3.9%. Sequencing used peripheral blood. These receptor sequences come from a woman in her twenties or thirties with acute or convalescent COVID-19.

V and J are TRBV27 and TRBJ1-3; possible D gene TRBD1, 5 bases. Trimming took 6 bases from V and 5 from J, leaving 14 bases between them. The CDR3 contains 14 residues. Germline V gene lookup returns CDR1 MNHEY and CDR2 SMNVEV (reference sequence). The CDR3 loop is CASRPGGSRNTIYF. DNA for the CDR3: TGTGCCAGCAGGCCTGGGGGGAGTCGAAACACCATATATTTT.

This rearrangement joins TRBV14 to TRBJ2-1, with TRBD2 as a possible D gene (6 bases). The CDR3 contains 15 residues. The ends were cut back, 3 bases at V and 6 bases at J, with 15 bases in the middle. Germline CDR1 and CDR2: SGHDN and FVKESK. CDR3 sequence: CASSQLREPPNEQFF. For the CDR3, the DNA is TGTGCCAGCAGCCAGCTACGGGAGCCCCCCAATGAGCAGTTCTTC.

This chain uses TRBV5-4 with TRBJ1-2; D unresolved. Trimming cost V 0 bases and J 4 bases, with 7 bases left between them. Germline V gives CDR1 SGHNT, CDR2 YYREEE (reference sequence). The CDR3 contains 13 residues. CDR3 protein: CASSLEQSYGYTF. The DNA of the CDR3 is TGTGCCAGCAGCTTGGAACAGAGCTATGGCTACACCTTC.

The V gene is TRBV29-1, the J gene TRBJ2-7; 7 nucleotides align to TRBD2. This CDR3 comprises 15 residues. Germline assignment: CDR1 SQVTM and CDR2 ANQGSEA. V lost 4 bases and J lost 10; bases outside the gene matches: 19. DNA of the CDR3: TGCAGCGTTGTTCTTTTGTTCGTGGGACTAAAGATACAGTACTTC. It translates to CSVVLLFVGLKIQYF.

The V call is TRBV7-9, the J call TRBJ1-2; D is unclear. CDR3 length: 13 residues. Per germline, CDR1 SEHNR and CDR2 FQNEAQ (reference sequence). The V and J ends lost 1 base and 4 bases respectively, with 7 bases between them. The chain's CDR3 is CASSLDTIYGYTF. The CDR3 region has the DNA TGTGCCAGCAGCTTAGACACAATCTATGGCTACACCTTC.

J is TRBJ2-3 and V is TRBV2, with D tentatively TRBD2 (6 bases). CDR1 is SNHLY, CDR2 FYNNEI, per germline. Trimming shortened V by 8 bases and J by 6 bases, and 12 bases separated the two germline ends. The CDR3 totals 12 residues. CDR3 coding DNA: TGTGCCAGCTCGGGGGAGTCCGATACGCAGTATTTT. This gives the protein CASSGESDTQYF. The full variable domain, with the rest looked up from reference TRBV2 and TRBJ2-3, is EPEVTQTPSHQVTQMGQEVILRCVPISNHLYFYWYRQILGQKVEFLVSFYNNEISEKSEIFDDQFSVERPDGSNFTLKIRSTKLEDSAMYFCASSGESDTQYFGPGTRLTVL.

This clone was detected only once. V is TRBV10-1 and J is TRBJ2-7, with a weak D call TRBD2 (5 bases). With 5 bases removed from V and 4 bases from J, the gap between germline ends came to 9 bases. The length of the CDR3 is 12 residues. Per the germline V gene, CDR1 is WNHNN and CDR2 is SYGVQD (reference sequence). The CDR3 loop reads CASSTTSYEQYF. The CDR3 bases are TGCGCCAGCAGTACCACTAGTTACGAGCAGTACTTC.

This rearrangement joins TRBV29-1 to TRBJ1-5; TRBD1 is a possible D gene (5 bases). Trimming took 6 bases from V and 2 from J, leaving 8 bases between them. CDR3 length: 12 residues. Germline loops: CDR1 SQVTM, CDR2 ANQGSEA. DNA of the CDR3: TGCAGCGTCGGGACTGGCAATCAGCCCCAGCATTTT. This gives the protein CSVGTGNQPQHF.

This sequence joins TRBV11-3 and TRBJ2-1; 8 bases fit TRBD1. Germline V lookup: CDR1 SGHNT, CDR2 YENEEA. The CDR3 is 14 residues long. The V segment lost 4 bases and the J segment 6 bases; nucleotides outside the gene matches: 5. For the CDR3, the DNA is TGTGCCAGCAGCTACCCACAGGGGGGCAATGAGCAGTTCTTC. This encodes CASSYPQGGNEQFF.

The rearrangement joins TRBV5-4 to TRBJ2-1; TRBD1 matches at 10 bases. Germline loops: CDR1 SGHNT, CDR2 YYREEE (reference sequence). V was pared by 4 bases and J by 2 bases, with 3 bases of the junction left unmatched. CDR3 length equals 15 residues. The CDR3 spells CASSRQGAPYNEQFF. CDR3 bases: TGTGCCAGCAGCCGACAGGGGGCCCCCTACAATGAGCAGTTCTTC.

The rearrangement joins TRBV28 to TRBJ2-5, with 10 bases fitting TRBD2. The junction had 14 bases not matched to a gene; V was cut back by 9 bases and J by 7 bases. CDR3 length: 15 residues. CDR1 and CDR2 (germline): MDHEN, SYDVKM. The CDR3 nucleotides read TGTGCCAGTCAAGTGGCTAGCGGGAGAATCGGGACCCAGTACTTC. Encoded protein: CASQVASGRIGTQYF.

This clone was recorded only once. The V call is TRBV6-5, the J call TRBJ2-3; TRBD2 agrees at 8 bases. The CDR3 covers 13 residues. Unmatched junction bases numbered 7, after V lost 0 bases and J lost 14 bases. Germline V CDR1 and CDR2: MNHEY, SVGAGI. The CDR3 DNA is TGTGCCAGCAGTTACTCCCTAGCGGGTGCACGGTATTTT. It is translated as CASSYSLAGARYF.

This chain joins TRBV7-2 and TRBJ2-7; 7 nucleotides match TRBD1. The CDR3 has 15 amino acids. V lost 6 bases to trimming and J lost 3 bases; unmatched junction nucleotides: 11. CDR1 and CDR2 from the germline V gene are SGHTA and FQGNSA. CDR3 region: CASRKDRAELYEQYF. The CDR3 DNA reads TGTGCCAGCAGGAAAGACAGGGCAGAACTCTACGAGCAGTACTTC.

CDR3 nucleotide sequence: TGTGCCAGCAGCCAAGATCGCGTTCTGAGGGTAAACAATGAGCAGTTCTTC. Residues: CASSQDRVLRVNNEQFF. The chain employs TRBV14 and TRBJ2-1; D is perhaps TRBD2 (5 bases). The V gene's germline CDR1 is SGHDN and CDR2 FVKESK. V was shortened by 0 bases and J by 5 bases, with 17 bases between the two germline ends. This CDR3 has 17 residues.

The chain couples TRBV28 to TRBJ2-7; TRBD2 matches 8 bases. V was clipped by 7 bases and J by 2 bases; unmatched bases: 4. Looked up from germline, CDR1 is MDHEN and CDR2 is SYDVKM. The CDR3 extends over 13 amino acids. The chain's CDR3 is CASTGGSTYEQYF. The CDR3 nucleotides are TGTGCCAGCACGGGGGGGAGTACCTACGAGCAGTACTTC.

The rearrangement links TRBV2 to TRBJ1-6; no firm D call. Germline V gene data show CDR1 as SNHLY and CDR2 as FYNNEI. CDR3 length: 15 residues. V dropped 7 bases and J dropped 0 bases, with 10 bases sitting between them. As DNA, the CDR3 is TGTGCCAGCACCAGGCTGAGCTCCTATAATTCACCCCTCCACTTT. Protein product: CASTRLSSYNSPLHF.

The chain links TRBV7-9 to TRBJ1-1; a possible D gene is TRBD1 (5 bases). Germline values: CDR1 SEHNR, CDR2 FQNEAQ (reference sequence). The germline V and J ends were trimmed by 4 bases and 3 bases, with 6 bases remaining between them. The length of the CDR3 is 12 residues. The CDR3 loop is CASSWGDTEAFF. CDR3 coding DNA: TGTGCCAGCAGCTGGGGGGACACTGAAGCTTTCTTT. Combining the CDR3 with reference TRBV7-9 and TRBJ1-1 gives the whole variable domain DTGVSQNPRHKITKRGQNVTFRCDPISEHNRLYWYRQTLGQGPEFLTYFQNEAQLEKSRLLSDRFSAERPKGSFSTLEIQRTEQGDSAMYLCASSWGDTEAFFGQGTRLTVV.